Below, one TCR beta chain is given with its context. This clone was seen a single time. Its antigen remains unidentified. No base quality values were provided; no much bigger clone lies one nucleotide off. The data belong to a study of blood T cell repertoires in COVID-19 (dated by TCRdb to about 2020). Looking at the study overall: The collaborator samples originated in the United States, Italy and Spain and spanned the acute and convalescent phases of COVID-19. The dataset comprised deeply sampled blood TCRbeta repertoires from subjects exposed to, actively infected with, or recovered from COVID-19. The repertoires were released in a freely available public database intended as a resource for research on the immune response to SARS-CoV-2. The material from the prospective study consisted of cDNA or gDNA derived from T cells, B-cell-depleted T cells, or PBMCs. Where available, HLA class I and class II types were obtained from metadata supplied by the sample provider rather than from assay-based typing. Samples came from the ongoing ImmuneRACE study (first 160 participants) plus 1,254 subjects from 6 global collaborators. Nearly every sample came with metadata listing a de-identified subject ID, COVID-19 status, age in years and sex.

Sequences SGHAT (CDR1) and FQNNGV (CDR2) are obtained from the germline V gene. Including cysteine and phenylalanine, the CDR3 has 15 amino acids. Just CDR3 DNA is preserved here, 45 bases in frame from base 1. Ends trimmed: V by 5 bases, J by 7 bases; bases unmatched to a gene: 8. The immunoSEQ Assay, a bias-controlled multiplex PCR, was used to amplify TCRbeta CDR3 regions from genomic DNA. Per the source publication's procedure: The number of nucleated cells in each sample was estimated from the amplification of reference gene primers within the assay. To quantify the absolute abundance of each unique TCRbeta CDR3 rearrangement, sequence reads were collapsed and filtered. For each sample, productive Simpson clonality was calculated as the square root of Simpson's diversity index over productive rearrangements. TCRdb provides this immuneACCESS table in a form limited to in-frame rearrangements. Some clones are lacking; in checked studies, under half of them reflect an unresolved V gene, and why the rest are absent is not known. V, J and clone size were drawn from that table, and D and trimming were deduced from the DNA. A total of some 70,000 clones appear in this sample, roughly three quarters of them only once. Of the sample, just under 10% is held by the ten largest clones.

The investigation overall reported the following: The quantity of clinical and demographic metadata differed by source and by participant and was supplied without curation.

Collaborating institutions collected whole blood in K2EDTA tubes following their own protocols. For TCRbeta analysis, collaborators shipped samples in one of three forms: frozen whole blood, isolated PBMCs, or DNA extracted from either of those sample types. The rearrangement joined TRBV11-2 to TRBJ1-2, with 12 bases aligning to TRBD1. This TCR was recovered from a woman aged 45 to 65 with acute or convalescent COVID-19. Sequences were obtained from peripheral blood. The CDR3 reads as follows: CASSELGQGAGGYTF. The base sequence is TGTGCCAGCAGCGAGTTGGGACAGGGGGCCGGTGGCTACACCTTC.